These 5 T cell receptor beta chains share one sample of origin, sequenced in a study of blood T cell repertoires in COVID-19. Clones were read by immunoSEQ multiplex PCR, and TCRdb kept only the in-frame ones, dropping some. This table has about 130,000 clones, about 86% appearing once. Material for sequencing was PBMCs or T cells enriched from blood (not recorded which). The origin of the receptors is a woman in her 50s who had recovered from COVID-19.

This clone occurred once. V usage is TRBV5-8 and J usage is TRBJ2-7, with TRBD1 identical over 10 bases. Germline trimming cut 0 bases from V and 6 bases from J; bases unmatched to any gene: 3. CDR1 is SGHTS, CDR2 YDEGEE, per germline. This CDR3 is built from 14 residues. CDR3 DNA sequence: TGTGCCAGCAGCTTGGCCGGGACAGGGGTCGAGCAGTACTTC. Encoded protein: CASSLAGTGVEQYF.

This clone was seen once. The chain recombines TRBV27 with TRBJ1-4; D ambiguous. Germline V gene sequence: CDR1 MNHEY, CDR2 SMNVEV (reference sequence). Trimming removed 3 bases at V and 1 base at J, with 9 bases between. The CDR3 is 15 residues long. As DNA, the CDR3 is TGTGCCAGCAGTTTTAGACGGGTAACTAATGAAAAACTGTTTTTT. It yields the protein CASSFRRVTNEKLFF.

The chain couples TRBV9 to TRBJ1-1; no firm D call. Deletions cut 3 bases from V and 4 bases from J, with 16 bases between. Germline V gives CDR1 SGDLS, CDR2 YYNGEE. CDR3 length: 15 amino acids. CDR3 nucleotide sequence: TGTGCCAGCAGCGCAGAGACCGTCCCGGGCACTGAAGCTTTCTTT. Translation gives CASSAETVPGTEAFF.

The gene calls are TRBV3-1 (or the pseudogene TRBV3-2) and TRBJ1-4; 9 nucleotides align to TRBD1. The CDR3 sequence is 14 residues long. J was trimmed by 7 bases and V by 5 bases; bases with no gene match: 5. The germline gives CDR1 LGHDT, CDR2 YNNKEL (reference sequence). CDR3 nucleotide sequence: TGTGCCAGCAGCTTCGGACAGGGGATTGAAAAACTGTTTTTT. Amino acid sequence: CASSFGQGIEKLFF.

The chain couples TRBV6-5 to TRBJ1-2; 7 positions agree with TRBD1. The trim removed 2 bases at V and 3 bases at J, leaving 9 bases unmatched. Germline lookup yields CDR1 MNHEY and CDR2 SVGAGI. This CDR3 spans 16 amino acids. CDR3 amino acids: CASSYTNRGIDYGYTF. DNA of the CDR3: TGTGCCAGCAGTTACACCAACAGGGGAATAGACTATGGCTACACCTTC.